This TCR beta chain was captured by sequencing in a study of T cell responses to AZD1222 COVID-19 vaccine. Study background: Pooling was applied to second doses at about 4 or about 12 weeks. Study-level results: Samples come after the peak T cell response, not at day 14.

Worth noting for this clone: What it binds is not known.

J was trimmed by 7 bases and V by 4 bases; bases with no gene match: 3. Looked up from germline, CDR1 is SGHDN and CDR2 is FVKESK. The CDR3 extends over 14 amino acids. Method: immunoSEQ multiplex PCR; TCRdb's copy keeps in-frame clones and lacks some. The sample lists some 120,000 clones, approximately 88% occurring once. The specimen comprised peripheral blood, sampled on day 0 of AZD1222 vaccination. This receptor was obtained from an adult in good health. V gene TRBV14 combines with J gene TRBJ2-3, with 12 bases matching TRBD2. The CDR3 loop is CASSRGLAGYTQYF. The CDR3 DNA sequence: TGTGCCAGCAGCCGTGGACTAGCGGGGTATACGCAGTATTTT.